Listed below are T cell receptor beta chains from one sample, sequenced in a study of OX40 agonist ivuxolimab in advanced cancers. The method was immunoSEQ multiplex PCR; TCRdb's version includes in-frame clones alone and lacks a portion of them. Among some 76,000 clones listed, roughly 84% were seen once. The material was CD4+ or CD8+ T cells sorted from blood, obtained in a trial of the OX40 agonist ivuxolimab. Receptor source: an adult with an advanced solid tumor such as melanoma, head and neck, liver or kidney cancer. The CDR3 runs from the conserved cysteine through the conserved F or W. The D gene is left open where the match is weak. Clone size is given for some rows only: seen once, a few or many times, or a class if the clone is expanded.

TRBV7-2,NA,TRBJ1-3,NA,TGTGCCAGCAGCCAAGAGGGTTACAGCCGAAACACCATATATTTT,CASSQEGYSRNTIYF
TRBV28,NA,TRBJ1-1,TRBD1,TGTGCCAGCAAACGGGACAGTATCACTGAAGCTTTCTTT,CASKRDSITEAFF
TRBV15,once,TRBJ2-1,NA,TGTGCCACCAGCGCCAGGGGATTCTCCTACAATGAGCAGTTCTTC,CATSARGFSYNEQFF
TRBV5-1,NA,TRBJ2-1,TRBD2,TGCGCCAGCAGTTCCGCGGGGGAATCCTACAATGAGCAGTTCTTC,CASSSAGESYNEQFF
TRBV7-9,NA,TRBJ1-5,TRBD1,TGTGCCAGCAGCTTAAGCAGGGGGGATCAGCCCCAGCATTTT,CASSLSRGDQPQHF
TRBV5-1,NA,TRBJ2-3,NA,TGCGCCAGCTCCAAGGGGTCCAGGACAGATACGCAGTATTTT,CASSKGSRTDTQYF
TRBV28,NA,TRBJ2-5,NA,TGTGCCAGCACCACCTCGGGACTGGGAGAGACCCAGTACTTC,CASTTSGLGETQYF
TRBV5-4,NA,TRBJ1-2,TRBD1,TGTGCCAGCAGCTTGTTTAGTACAGGGGACGGCTACACCTTC,CASSLFSTGDGYTF
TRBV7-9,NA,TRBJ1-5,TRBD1,TGTGCCAGCAGCACGGGACAGGGATTTAATCAGCCCCAGCATTTT,CASSTGQGFNQPQHF
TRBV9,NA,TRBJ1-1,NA,TGTGCCAGCAGCGTAGCCAGCCACCTACAGGGAGTGGACACTGAAGCTTTCTTT,CASSVASHLQGVDTEAFF
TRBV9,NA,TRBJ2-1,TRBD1,TGTGCCAGCAGCGTAGCTTGGGGACAGGGGGATTGGGATGAGCAGTTCTTC,CASSVAWGQGDWDEQFF
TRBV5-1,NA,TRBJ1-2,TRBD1,TGCGCCAGCAGCCGCCTAGGACAGGGGAACTATGGCTACACCTTC,CASSRLGQGNYGYTF